Below, one TCR beta chain is given with its context. The data belong to a study of memory CD4+ T cells and cytomegalovirus serostatus. The sort gate was single viable CD3+CD4+CD8-CD45RO+ cells for memory CD4+ T cells. The ends were cut back, 8 bases at V and 4 bases at J, with 12 bases in the middle. The CDR3 is 13 residues long. Germline V lookup: CDR1 MNHEY, CDR2 SVGAGI. Method: immunoSEQ multiplex PCR; TCRdb's copy keeps in-frame clones and lacks some. This table has about 82,000 clones, approximately 80% appearing once. Sample: memory CD4+ T cells from blood. This sequence joins TRBV6-5 and TRBJ2-1; tentatively, D is TRBD1 or TRBD2 (6 bases each). This sequence was found in an adult in good health and CMV-seronegative. CDR3 nucleotides: TGTGCCAGCGACGGGGGCCCGTACAATGAGCAGTTCTTC. It codes for CASDGGPYNEQFF.